The rows below give T cell receptor beta chains drawn from one sample of a study of blood T cell repertoires in COVID-19. Some clones are missing from TCRdb's copy, which holds only in-frame ones; the method was immunoSEQ multiplex PCR. The sample has roughly 26,000 clones, about 94% seen once. Sequencing was performed on peripheral blood. These receptors were obtained from a human donor with active COVID-19. The donor label of this sample is uncertain. Both conserved end residues are part of each CDR3. A D gene is named only where the DNA matches it firmly.

V	J	D	CDR3
TRBV27	TRBJ2-7	.	CASNAAVAGLVSEQYF
TRBV7-9	TRBJ2-7	.	CASSLNSYEQYF
TRBV7-6	TRBJ1-6	.	CASSRDSSYNSPLHF
TRBV24-1	TRBJ2-7	.	CATSDSKQGKVPYEQYF
TRBV2	TRBJ1-6	TRBD1	CASRGGQAGTSPLHF
TRBV12-3/TRBV12-4	TRBJ1-5	.	CASSLLIGQPQHF
TRBV14	TRBJ2-1	TRBD2	CASSTTSGQRSSYNEQFF
TRBV2	TRBJ1-2	.	CASSLDRGDGYTF
TRBV27	TRBJ2-5	TRBD1	CASSLFLGTGLVQTQYF
TRBV18	TRBJ2-5	.	CASSPAGKETQYF
TRBV5-4	TRBJ2-5	TRBD2	CASSSDTRTGGGALETQYF
TRBV6-2/TRBV6-3	TRBJ2-5	TRBD2	CASSLTTSGSSDKTRETQYF
TRBV6-6	TRBJ2-6	.	CASTPAGANVLTF
TRBV10-3	TRBJ2-1	TRBD2	CAISEAGTNYNEQFF
TRBV27	TRBJ1-6	.	CASSSRNSPLHF
TRBV10-3	TRBJ1-1	TRBD1	CAISGGQGYTEAFF
TRBV12-2	TRBJ1-4	.	CASRLGSGAVVWNEKLFF
TRBV3-1/TRBV3-2	TRBJ2-7	TRBD2	CASSQDLKASGRGEQYF
TRBV5-1	TRBJ1-2	.	CASSFAYGGYTF
TRBV28	TRBJ2-7	TRBD1	CASRGRDRASYEQYF
TRBV5-6	TRBJ1-5	.	CASSLGPQDSNQPQHF
TRBV5-4	TRBJ2-1	TRBD2	CASSLVSGRAYNEQFF